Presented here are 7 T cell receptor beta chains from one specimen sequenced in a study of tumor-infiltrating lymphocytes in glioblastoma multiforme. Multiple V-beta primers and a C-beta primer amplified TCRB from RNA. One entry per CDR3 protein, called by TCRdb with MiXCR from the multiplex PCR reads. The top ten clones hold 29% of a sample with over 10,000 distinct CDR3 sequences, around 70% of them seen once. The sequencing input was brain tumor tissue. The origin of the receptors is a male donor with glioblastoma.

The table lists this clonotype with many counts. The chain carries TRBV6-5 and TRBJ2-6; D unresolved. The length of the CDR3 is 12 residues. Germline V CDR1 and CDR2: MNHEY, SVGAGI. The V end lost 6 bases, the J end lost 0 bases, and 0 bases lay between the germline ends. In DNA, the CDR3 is TGTGCCAGCAGCTCTGGGGCCAACGTCCTGACTTTC. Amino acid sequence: CASSSGANVLTF.

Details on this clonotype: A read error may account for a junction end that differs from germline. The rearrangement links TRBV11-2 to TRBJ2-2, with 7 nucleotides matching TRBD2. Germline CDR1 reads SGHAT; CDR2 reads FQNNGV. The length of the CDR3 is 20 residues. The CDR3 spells CASTPSFGQQLAVNTGGLFF. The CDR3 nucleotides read TGTGCCAGCACCCCCTCATTCGGCCAACAGCTAGCGGTAAACACCGGGGGGCTGTTTTTT.

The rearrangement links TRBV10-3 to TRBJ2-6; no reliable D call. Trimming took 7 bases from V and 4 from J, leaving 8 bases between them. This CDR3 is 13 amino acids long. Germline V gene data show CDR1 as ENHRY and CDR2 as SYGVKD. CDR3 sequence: CAIKPPGANVLTF. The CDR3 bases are TGTGCCATCAAACCTCCGGGGGCCAACGTCCTGACTTTC.

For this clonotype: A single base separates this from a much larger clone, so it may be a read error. For the CDR3, the DNA is TGTGCCAGCAGCTCGGACAGAAGCACATATACGCAGTATTTT. Translation: CASSSDRSTYTQYF. This rearrangement joins TRBV2 to TRBJ2-3, with D possibly TRBD1 on 6 matching bases. The CDR3 spans 14 residues. Germline CDR1 SNHLY, CDR2 FYNNEI.

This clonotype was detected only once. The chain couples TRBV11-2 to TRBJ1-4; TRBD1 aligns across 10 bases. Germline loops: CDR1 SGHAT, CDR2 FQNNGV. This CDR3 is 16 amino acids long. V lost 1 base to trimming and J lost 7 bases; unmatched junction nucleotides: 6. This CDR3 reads CASSLGGTGEFEKLFF. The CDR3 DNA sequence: TGTGCCAGCAGCTTAGGCGGGACAGGGGAGTTTGAAAAACTGTTTTTT. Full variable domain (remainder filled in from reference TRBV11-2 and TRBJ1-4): EAGVAQSPRYKIIEKRQSVAFWCNPISGHATLYWYQQILGQGPKLLIQFQNNGVVDDSQLPKDRFSAERLKGVDSTLKIQPAKLEDSAVYLCASSLGGTGEFEKLFFGSGTQLSVL.

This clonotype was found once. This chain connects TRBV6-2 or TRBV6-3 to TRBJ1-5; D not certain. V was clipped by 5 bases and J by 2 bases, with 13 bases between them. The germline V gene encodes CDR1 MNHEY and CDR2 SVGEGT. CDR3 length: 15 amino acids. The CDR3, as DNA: TGTGCCAGCAGTACAAACGCCGCGGGCAATCAGCCCCAGCATTTT. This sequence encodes CASSTNAAGNQPQHF.

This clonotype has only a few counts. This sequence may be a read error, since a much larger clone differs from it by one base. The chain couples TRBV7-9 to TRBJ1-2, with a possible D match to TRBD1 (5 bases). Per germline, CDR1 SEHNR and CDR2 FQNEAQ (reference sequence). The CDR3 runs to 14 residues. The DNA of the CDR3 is TGTGCCATCAGCTTAGGGAGGGACGGGTATGGCTACACCTTC. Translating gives CAISLGRDGYGYTF.